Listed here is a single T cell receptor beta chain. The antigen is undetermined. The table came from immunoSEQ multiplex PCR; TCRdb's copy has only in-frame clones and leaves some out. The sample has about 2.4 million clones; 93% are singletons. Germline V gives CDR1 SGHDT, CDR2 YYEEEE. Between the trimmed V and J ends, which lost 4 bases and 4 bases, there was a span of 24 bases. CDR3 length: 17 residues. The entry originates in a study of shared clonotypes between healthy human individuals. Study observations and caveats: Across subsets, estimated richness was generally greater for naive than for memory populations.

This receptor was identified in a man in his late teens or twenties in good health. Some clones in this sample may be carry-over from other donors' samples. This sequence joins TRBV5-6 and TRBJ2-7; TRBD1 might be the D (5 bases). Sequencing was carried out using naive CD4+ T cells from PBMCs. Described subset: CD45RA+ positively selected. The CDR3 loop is CASSLVVPQGILYEQYF. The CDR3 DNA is TGTGCCAGCAGCCTGGTGGTCCCGCAGGGTATTTTGTACGAGCAGTACTTC.